This T cell receptor (beta chain) was documented in a study of CD8+CD57+ T cells in acquired aplastic anemia. Study as a whole: Mean yield of DNA from sorted CD4+ and CD8+ cells was approximately 3 ug.

CDR3 length: 15 amino acids. The germline V gene encodes CDR1 SGHTA and CDR2 FQGNSA. Genomic DNA templated the TCR beta VDJ and CDR3 profiling. TCRdb re-derived calls from the reads in MiXCR, one entry per CDR3 protein. The data show around 400,000 distinct CDR3 sequences, roughly 68% seen once. To note about this clonotype: The junction shows a germline mismatch at one end, possibly a read error.

Sequencing used sorted CD4+, CD8+, or CD8+CD57+ T cells (not recorded which) from PBMCs. The receptor was isolated from a human donor in good health, serving as a control. J is TRBJ2-2 and V is TRBV7-2; perhaps TRBD2 as D (5 bases). CDR3 sequence: CASSLVRERYGYTFF. The CDR3 nucleotides read TGTGCCAGCAGTTTAGTGAGGGAGCGCTATGGCTACACCTTTTTT.